The source of this T cell receptor beta chain is a study of OX40 agonist ivuxolimab in advanced cancers. At the level of the study: It was permissible to have had prior anti-PD-1, anti-PD-L1 or anti-CTLA-4 therapy, and approximately 38% had some.

The table came from immunoSEQ multiplex PCR; TCRdb's copy has only in-frame clones and leaves some out. The repertoire holds 37,000 or so clones, with 60% to 80% as singletons. Details on this clone: Its target is not known.

Trimming shortened V by 5 bases and J by 6 bases, and 10 bases separated the two germline ends. This CDR3 comprises 12 residues. Germline V CDR1 and CDR2: SGHTA, FQGNSA. The study's findings and limits: Blood T cells, both CD4+ and CD8+, expanded clonally by week 6 at 0.1 to 3.0 mg/kg.

This sequence originates from an adult with an advanced solid tumor such as melanoma, head and neck, liver or kidney cancer. The source was CD4+ or CD8+ T cells sorted from blood, collected in a trial of the OX40 agonist ivuxolimab. This chain connects TRBV7-2 to TRBJ1-1; TRBD1 might be the D (5 bases). The CDR3 reads CASSPGVSEAFF. The CDR3, as DNA: TGTGCCAGCAGCCCGGGGGTCTCTGAAGCTTTCTTT.